Shown below are 28 T cell receptor beta chains from a single sample sequenced in a study of T cell repertoires in cytomegalovirus infection. TCRdb analysed the reads with MiXCR anew, one entry per CDR3 protein. The table includes fewer than 550,000 distinct CDR3 sequences, roughly 30% detected once. The sequencing input was PBMCs. The receptors were gathered from a human donor in good health (CMV status not recorded). Some clones in this sample may be carry-over from other donors' samples.

V is TRBV12-3 or TRBV12-4 and J is TRBJ2-1; 10 nucleotides match TRBD2. The CDR3 is 13 residues long. The trim removed 6 bases at V and 7 bases at J, leaving 3 bases unmatched. The CDR3 DNA reads as TGTGCCAGCAGACTAGCGGGGTTGAATGAGCAGTTCTTC. This gives the protein CASRLAGLNEQFF.

The table lists this clonotype with a few counts. V and J are TRBV10-2 and TRBJ1-2; D is undetermined. The CDR3 covers 14 residues. V shed 0 bases and J shed 7 bases, with 12 bases lying between them. Per the germline V gene, CDR1 is WSHSY and CDR2 is SAAADI. The CDR3 region is CASSESTGFGGYTF. CDR3 coding DNA: TGCGCCAGCAGTGAGTCGACGGGATTTGGTGGCTACACCTTC.

The sample holds a few counts of this clonotype. The genes are TRBV6-2 or TRBV6-3 and TRBJ2-2; 8 bases match TRBD2. The V gene's germline CDR1 is MNHEY and CDR2 SVGEGT. The CDR3 loop spans 15 amino acids. J was trimmed by 3 bases and V by 7 bases; bases with no gene match: 7. The CDR3 spells CASTDGAGDTGELFF. The CDR3, as DNA: TGTGCCAGCACCGACGGAGCGGGGGACACCGGGGAGCTGTTTTTT.

This clonotype was seen repeatedly, ten times or more. The chain joins TRBV7-2 to TRBJ2-7; 10 bases map to TRBD2. Losses at the gene ends were 2 bases for V and 9 bases for J; bases not matched to a gene: 16. The CDR3 is 17 amino acids. The germline CDR1 and CDR2 sequences are SGHTA and FQGNSA. The CDR3 coding sequence is TGTGCCAGCAGCTTATCTAGCGGGGGCGCCCAGGGTCGCTTGCAGTACTTC. This translates into CASSLSSGGAQGRLQYF.

CDR3 in DNA: TGTGCCAGCAGATTTGTGGGGTCCGGGGAGCGTTTTTTT. It translates to CASRFVGSGERFF. The chain employs TRBV7-8 and TRBJ2-2; TRBD2 might be the D (5 bases). The germline CDR1 and CDR2 sequences are SGHVS and FQNEAQ. V lost 6 bases, J lost 17 bases, and 22 bases lay in between. The CDR3 extends over 13 amino acids.

The chain uses TRBV19 and TRBJ1-2; D is perhaps TRBD1 (5 bases). The germline V gene has CDR1 LNHDA and CDR2 SQIVND (reference sequence). The CDR3 is 12 residues long. The V end was cut by 5 bases, the J end by 2 bases, with 6 bases between. This chain's CDR3 is CASSEGNYGYTF. The CDR3 DNA is TGTGCCAGTAGTGAGGGGAACTATGGCTACACCTTC.

The V and J genes are TRBV6-6 and TRBJ2-1; D is unclear. Per germline, CDR1 MNHNY and CDR2 SVGAGI (reference sequence). With 0 bases removed from V and 5 bases from J, the gap between germline ends came to 5 bases. This CDR3 comprises 13 residues. The CDR3 is CASSYSSNNEQFF. In DNA, the CDR3 is TGTGCCAGCAGTTACTCTAGTAACAATGAGCAGTTCTTC.

To note about this clonotype: This could be a read error, since a much larger clone is one nucleotide away. The chain is built from TRBV6-5 and TRBJ2-3; TRBD2 aligns across 11 bases. Germline CDR1 reads MNHEY; CDR2 reads SVGAGI. The CDR3 is made up of 17 amino acids. The CDR3 DNA reads TGTGCCAGCAGTTATAGCCTAGCGGGGGGTTACACAGATACGCTGTATTTT. Amino acid sequence: CASSYSLAGGYTDTLYF.

This clonotype has at least ten counts. The genes are TRBV12-3 or TRBV12-4 and TRBJ2-3, with D possibly being TRBD1 or TRBD2 (6 bases each). This CDR3 has 15 amino acids. The ends were cut back, 3 bases at V and 2 bases at J, with 12 bases in the middle. The CDR3 nucleotides are TGTGCCAGCAGTTTTCTGGGGGGCGACACAGATACGCAGTATTTT. Translating gives CASSFLGGDTDTQYF.

There are many counts of this clonotype. This chain links TRBV7-9 with TRBJ1-2; perhaps TRBD1 as D (6 bases). The germline V gene encodes CDR1 SEHNR and CDR2 FQNEAQ (reference sequence). The CDR3 is made up of 14 amino acids. The V gene lost 5 bases and the J gene lost 0 bases, with 10 bases spanning the gap. The chain's CDR3 is CASSNRTANYGYTF. CDR3 bases: TGTGCCAGCAGCAACCGGACAGCTAACTATGGCTACACCTTC.

As to this clonotype: The junction does not match germline at one end; this may be a read error. The chain is built from TRBV11-2 and TRBJ2-5; D is undetermined. The CDR3 has 12 amino acids. CDR1 is SGHAT and CDR2 is FQNNGV in the germline V gene. The CDR3 loop is CSSSATKETQYF. The DNA for the CDR3 is TGTTCCAGCAGCGCGACGAAAGAGACCCAGTACTTC.

The chain joins TRBV19 to TRBJ2-1, with D possibly being TRBD1 (6 bases). V dropped 7 bases and J dropped 6 bases, with 10 bases sitting between them. Germline V CDR1 and CDR2: LNHDA, SQIVND (reference sequence). The CDR3 runs to 12 residues. The CDR3 DNA reads as TGTGCCAGTACGGCAGGGGCCAATGAGCAGTTCTTC. Translated: CASTAGANEQFF.

This clonotype was counted at least ten times. The chain links TRBV5-4 to TRBJ2-3; 12 bases agree with TRBD2. The trim removed 1 base at V and 4 bases at J, leaving 7 bases unmatched. Germline V CDR1 and CDR2: SGHNT, YYREEE (reference sequence). The CDR3 length is 17 residues. This chain's CDR3 is CASSLTPSGGAPDTQYF. As DNA, the CDR3 is TGTGCCAGCAGCTTGACTCCTAGCGGGGGGGCGCCAGATACGCAGTATTTT.

This clonotype was seen many times. The genes are TRBV7-2 and TRBJ1-1; tentative D call: TRBD1 (5 bases). CDR3 length equals 13 residues. Germline V gene lookup returns CDR1 SGHTA and CDR2 FQGNSA. The germline V and J ends were trimmed by 5 bases and 3 bases, with 10 bases remaining between them. CDR3 nucleotide sequence: TGTGCCAGCAGCAAAGGGGATTACACTGAAGCTTTCTTT. Translated, it gives CASSKGDYTEAFF.

The sample holds a few counts of this clonotype. This chain links TRBV28 with TRBJ1-5, with no clear D. The CDR3 loop spans 13 amino acids. Per the germline V gene, CDR1 is MDHEN and CDR2 is SYDVKM. The V end was cut by 2 bases, the J end by 11 bases, with 13 bases between. The CDR3 sequence is CASSLLAESAQHF. The CDR3 nucleotides are TGTGCCAGCAGTTTACTAGCAGAGTCGGCCCAGCATTTT.

For the CDR3, the DNA is TGTGCCAGCAGCTTAAACCCAGAACAGGACACCGGGGAGCTGTTTTTT. It codes for CASSLNPEQDTGELFF. The chain employs TRBV7-6 and TRBJ2-2; tentatively, D is TRBD1 (5 bases). This CDR3 is built from 16 residues. Germline V gives CDR1 SGHVS, CDR2 FNYEAQ. Trimming shortened V by 2 bases and J by 3 bases, and 13 bases separated the two germline ends.

The sample holds a few counts of this clonotype. This rearrangement joins TRBV24-1 to TRBJ2-5; 7 bases match TRBD1. In germline, CDR1 is KGHDR, CDR2 SFDVKD. After removal of 4 bases from V and 4 bases from J, the junction contained 5 bases not matched to a gene. The CDR3 loop spans 14 amino acids. The CDR3 is CATSERDRGETQYF. The DNA for the CDR3 is TGTGCCACCAGTGAACGGGACAGAGGAGAGACCCAGTACTTC.

The chain links TRBV11-2 to TRBJ2-2, with TRBD1 identical over 7 bases. Losses at the gene ends were 5 bases for V and 1 base for J; bases not matched to a gene: 7. CDR3 length: 16 amino acids. Germline lookup yields CDR1 SGHAT and CDR2 FQNNGV. The CDR3 sequence: CASSPNRGVNTGELFF. CDR3 nucleotides: TGTGCCAGCAGCCCGAACAGGGGAGTGAACACCGGGGAGCTGTTTTTT.

This chain joins TRBV6-2 or TRBV6-3 and TRBJ1-5; possible D gene TRBD1, 6 bases. The CDR3 length is 13 residues. V dropped 10 bases and J dropped 4 bases, with 14 bases sitting between them. Germline CDR1 MNHEY, CDR2 SVGEGT. The CDR3 DNA follows: TGTGCCACGCAGGGGATCCGAAATCAGCCCCAGCATTTT. Translating it yields CATQGIRNQPQHF.

This clonotype was seen only a few times. V is TRBV29-1 and J is TRBJ2-5, with D possibly called TRBD1 or TRBD2 (5 bases each). The CDR3 length is 13 residues. V gave up 7 bases and J gave up 0 bases, with 12 bases separating them. Looked up from germline, CDR1 is SQVTM and CDR2 is ANQGSEA. The CDR3 region is CSDRDPHQETQYF. CDR3 bases: TGCAGCGACCGGGACCCCCACCAAGAGACCCAGTACTTC.

There are many counts of this clonotype. The rearrangement links TRBV28 to TRBJ1-2; D ambiguous. V lost 3 bases, J lost 7 bases, and 12 bases lay in between. Germline V gene lookup returns CDR1 MDHEN and CDR2 SYDVKM. The CDR3 sequence is 13 residues long. CDR3 amino acids: CASSFPEIVGYTF. CDR3 DNA sequence: TGTGCCAGCAGTTTCCCAGAAATAGTTGGCTACACCTTC.

The sample holds a few counts of this clonotype. The J gene is TRBJ1-2, the V gene TRBV6-1; 7 bases line up with TRBD1. The CDR3 length is 13 residues. Germline CDR1 reads MNHNS; CDR2 reads SASEGT. Unmatched junction bases numbered 4, after V lost 7 bases and J lost 2 bases. CDR3 bases: TGTGCCAGCAAATCAGGGGGGAACTATGGCTACACCTTC. This translates into CASKSGGNYGYTF.

This clonotype was seen a handful of times. The V call is TRBV19, the J call TRBJ1-2; D remains ambiguous. The CDR3 covers 15 residues. V lost 6 bases and J 4 bases, leaving 18 bases between the germline ends. CDR1 and CDR2 from the germline V gene are LNHDA and SQIVND (reference sequence). The CDR3 region has the DNA TGTGCCAGTAGGGCTGCGACCCACTTCGTCTATGGCTACACCTTC. This encodes CASRAATHFVYGYTF.

This clonotype was found many times. The rearrangement joins TRBV7-2 to TRBJ2-3; 7 positions match TRBD2. The V gene end was trimmed by 2 bases and the J gene end by 8 bases; junction bases not matched to a gene: 10. The length of the CDR3 is 15 residues. Per the germline V gene, CDR1 is SGHTA and CDR2 is FQGNSA. In nucleotides, the CDR3 is TGTGCCAGCAGCTTATTGGGGGGGGGGTTGGGTACGCAGTATTTT. Translation gives CASSLLGGGLGTQYF. The full variable domain, with the rest looked up from reference TRBV7-2 and TRBJ2-3, is GAGVSQSPSNKVTEKGKDVELRCDPISGHTALYWYRQSLGQGLEFLIYFQGNSAPDKSGLPSDRFSAERTGGSVSTLTIQRTQQEDSAVYLCASSLLGGGLGTQYFGPGTRLTVL.

The V and J genes are TRBV3-1 and TRBJ2-5, with D perhaps matching TRBD2 (6 bases). This CDR3 has 13 amino acids. V was trimmed by 7 bases and J by 5 bases, leaving 14 bases between them. Germline lookup yields CDR1 LGHDT and CDR2 YNNKEL (reference sequence). This CDR3 is CASTRGQWETQYF. Written as DNA, the CDR3 is TGTGCCAGCACGCGGGGCCAGTGGGAGACCCAGTACTTC.

Concerning this clonotype: A much larger clone differs from this one at a single base, so this may be a read error. The rearrangement joins TRBV25-1 to TRBJ2-4; D is unresolved. Germline V gene data show CDR1 as MGHDK and CDR2 as SYGVNS. The CDR3 is made up of 15 amino acids. The DNA of the CDR3 is TGTGCCAGCAGTGAATACAAGGGATCCAAAAACAATCAGTACTTC. Protein product: CASSEYKGSKNNQYF.

This clonotype was seen only a few times. The gene calls are TRBV28 and TRBJ2-5; D might be TRBD2 (6 bases). The germline V and J ends were trimmed by 4 bases and 1 base, with 16 bases remaining between them. Per germline, CDR1 MDHEN and CDR2 SYDVKM. This CDR3 has 16 residues. CDR3 in amino acids: CASSYPPRGTQETQYF. CDR3 DNA: TGTGCCAGCAGTTATCCCCCTCGGGGGACCCAAGAGACCCAGTACTTC.

The chain has TRBV3-1 and TRBJ1-1; D unresolved. V shed 0 bases and J shed 9 bases, with 14 bases lying between them. This CDR3 is 14 amino acids long. Germline loops: CDR1 LGHDT, CDR2 YNNKEL (reference sequence). The CDR3 is CASSQDPGLGKAFF. The CDR3 region has the DNA TGTGCCAGCAGCCAAGACCCGGGTCTCGGCAAAGCTTTCTTT.